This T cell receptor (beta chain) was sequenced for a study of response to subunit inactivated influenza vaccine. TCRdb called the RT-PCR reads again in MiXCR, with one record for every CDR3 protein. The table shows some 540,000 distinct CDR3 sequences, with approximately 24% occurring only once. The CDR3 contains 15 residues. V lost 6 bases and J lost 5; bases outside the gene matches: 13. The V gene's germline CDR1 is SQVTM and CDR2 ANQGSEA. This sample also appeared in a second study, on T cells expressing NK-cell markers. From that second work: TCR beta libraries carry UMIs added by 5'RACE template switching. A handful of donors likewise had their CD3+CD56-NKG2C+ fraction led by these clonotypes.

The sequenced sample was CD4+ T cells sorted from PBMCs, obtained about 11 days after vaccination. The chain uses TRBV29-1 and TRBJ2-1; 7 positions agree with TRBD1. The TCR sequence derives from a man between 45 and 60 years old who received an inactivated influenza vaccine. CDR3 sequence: CSVGDRVRGNNEQFF. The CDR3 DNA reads TGCAGCGTAGGAGACAGGGTCAGGGGTAACAATGAGCAGTTCTTC.